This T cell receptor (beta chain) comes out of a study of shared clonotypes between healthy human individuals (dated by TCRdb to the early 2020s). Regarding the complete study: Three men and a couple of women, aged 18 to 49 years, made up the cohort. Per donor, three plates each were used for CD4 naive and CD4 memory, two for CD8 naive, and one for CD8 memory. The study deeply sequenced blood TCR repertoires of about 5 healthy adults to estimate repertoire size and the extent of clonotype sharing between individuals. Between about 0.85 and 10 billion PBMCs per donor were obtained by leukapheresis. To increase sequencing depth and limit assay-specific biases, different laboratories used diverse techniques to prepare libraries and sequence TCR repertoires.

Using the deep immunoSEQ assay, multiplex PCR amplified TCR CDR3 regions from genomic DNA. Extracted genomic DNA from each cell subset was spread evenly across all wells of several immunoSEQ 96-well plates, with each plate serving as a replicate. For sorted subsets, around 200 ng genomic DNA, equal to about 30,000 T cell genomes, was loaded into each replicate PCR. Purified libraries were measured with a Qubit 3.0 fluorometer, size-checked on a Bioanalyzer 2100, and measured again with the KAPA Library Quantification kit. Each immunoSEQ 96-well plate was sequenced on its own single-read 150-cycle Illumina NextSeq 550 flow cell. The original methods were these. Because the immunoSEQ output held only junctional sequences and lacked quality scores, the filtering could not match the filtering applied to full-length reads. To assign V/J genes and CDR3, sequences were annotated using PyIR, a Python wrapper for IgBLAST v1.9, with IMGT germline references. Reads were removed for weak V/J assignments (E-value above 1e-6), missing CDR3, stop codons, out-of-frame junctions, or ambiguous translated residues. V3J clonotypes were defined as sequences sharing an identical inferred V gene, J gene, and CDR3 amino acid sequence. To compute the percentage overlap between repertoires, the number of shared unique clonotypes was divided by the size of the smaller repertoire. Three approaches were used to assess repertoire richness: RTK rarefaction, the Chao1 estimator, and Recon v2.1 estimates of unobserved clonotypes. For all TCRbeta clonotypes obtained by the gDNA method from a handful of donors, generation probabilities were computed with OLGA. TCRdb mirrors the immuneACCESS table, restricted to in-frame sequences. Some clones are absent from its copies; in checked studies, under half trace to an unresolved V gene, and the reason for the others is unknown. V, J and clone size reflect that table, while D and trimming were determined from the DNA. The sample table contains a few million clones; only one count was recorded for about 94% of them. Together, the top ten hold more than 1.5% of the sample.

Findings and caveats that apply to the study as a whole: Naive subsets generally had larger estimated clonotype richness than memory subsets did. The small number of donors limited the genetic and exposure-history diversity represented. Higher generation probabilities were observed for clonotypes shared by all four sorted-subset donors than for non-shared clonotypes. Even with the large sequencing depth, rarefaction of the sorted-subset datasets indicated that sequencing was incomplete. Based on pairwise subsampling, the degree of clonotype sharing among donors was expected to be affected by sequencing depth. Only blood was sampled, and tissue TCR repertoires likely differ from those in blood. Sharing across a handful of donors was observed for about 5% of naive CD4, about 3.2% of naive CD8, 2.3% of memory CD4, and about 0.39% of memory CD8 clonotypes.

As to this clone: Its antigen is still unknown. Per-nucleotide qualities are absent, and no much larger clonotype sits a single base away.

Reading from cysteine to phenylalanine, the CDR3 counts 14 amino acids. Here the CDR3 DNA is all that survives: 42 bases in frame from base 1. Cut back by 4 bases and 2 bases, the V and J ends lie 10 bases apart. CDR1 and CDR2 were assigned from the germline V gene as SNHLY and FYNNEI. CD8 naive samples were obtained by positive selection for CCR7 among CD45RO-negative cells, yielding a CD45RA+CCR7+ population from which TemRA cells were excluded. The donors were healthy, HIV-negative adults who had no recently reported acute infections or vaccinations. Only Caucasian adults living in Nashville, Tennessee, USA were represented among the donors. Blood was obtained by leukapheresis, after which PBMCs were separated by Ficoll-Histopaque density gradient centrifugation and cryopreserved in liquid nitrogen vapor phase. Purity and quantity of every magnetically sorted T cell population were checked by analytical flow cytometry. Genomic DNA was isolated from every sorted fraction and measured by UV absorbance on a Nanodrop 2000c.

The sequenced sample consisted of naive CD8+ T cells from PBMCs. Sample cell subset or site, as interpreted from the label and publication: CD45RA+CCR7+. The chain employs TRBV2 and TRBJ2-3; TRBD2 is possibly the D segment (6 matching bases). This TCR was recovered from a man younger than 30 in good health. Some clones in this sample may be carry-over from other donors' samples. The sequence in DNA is TGTGCCAGCAGTGGAGCGGGCACCACAGATACGCAGTATTTT. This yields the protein CASSGAGTTDTQYF. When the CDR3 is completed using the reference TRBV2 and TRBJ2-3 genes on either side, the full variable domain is EPEVTQTPSHQVTQMGQEVILRCVPISNHLYFYWYRQILGQKVEFLVSFYNNEISEKSEIFDDQFSVERPDGSNFTLKIRSTKLEDSAMYFCASSGAGTTDTQYFGPGTRLTVL.